Listed below are T cell receptor beta chains from one sample, sequenced in a study of shared clonotypes between healthy human individuals. Clones were sequenced by immunoSEQ multiplex PCR, and TCRdb holds only the in-frame ones, with some missing. The sample lists under 1 million clones, 80% to 95% seen once, with around 24% in the top ten. Sequencing was performed on naive CD8+ T cells sorted from blood. Receptor source: a man aged 25-40 years in good health. Both conserved end residues are part of each CDR3. A D gene is named only where the DNA matches it firmly. Rows give clone size only sometimes, using once, few, many, or a class for an expanded clone.

D gene | clone size | J gene | V gene | CDR3 DNA | CDR3 protein
TRBD1 | NA | TRBJ1-1 | TRBV7-9 | TGTGCCAGCAGCGGTGGGGACAGGGCTGAAGCTTTCTTT | CASSGGDRAEAFF
NA | NA | TRBJ1-1 | TRBV4-1 | TGCGCCAGCAGCCTCCTGGGGAACAGGGAAGAAGACACTGAAGCTTTCTTT | CASSLLGNREEDTEAFF
TRBD1 | once | TRBJ2-5 | TRBV19 | TGTGCCAGTAGTAAGGGGGACAGAGCCCAAGAGACCCAGTACTTC | CASSKGDRAQETQYF
TRBD1 | NA | TRBJ1-2 | TRBV7-6 | TGTGCCAGCAGCTTACGACAGGGCTCCAACTATGGCTACACCTTC | CASSLRQGSNYGYTF
TRBD2 | NA | TRBJ2-7 | TRBV5-1 | TGCGCCAGCAGCCCCCTAGCGGGAGGGACCTACGAGCAGTACTTC | CASSPLAGGTYEQYF
NA | NA | TRBJ2-1 | TRBV19 | TGTGCCAGTAGTAGGGGAGCGGGTACTAGCTCCTACAATGAGCAGTTCTTC | CASSRGAGTSSYNEQFF
NA | NA | TRBJ2-1 | TRBV25-1 | TGTGCCAGCAGCGCGGGCTTTGAGCAGTTCTTC | CASSAGFEQFF
NA | NA | TRBJ1-5 | TRBV19 | TGTGCCAGTAGTATACTGGGTATCCATCAGCCCCAGCATTTT | CASSILGIHQPQHF
NA | NA | TRBJ1-2 | TRBV27 | TGTGCCAGCAGTCCAGCATGGCAGGGCTTATCGGATGGCTACACCTTC | CASSPAWQGLSDGYTF
TRBD2 | once | TRBJ2-1 | TRBV28 | TGTGCCAGCAGGACCCAGCGGGATAGTTTCTACAATGAGCAGTTCTTC | CASRTQRDSFYNEQFF
TRBD1 | NA | TRBJ1-4 | TRBV14 | TGTGCCAGCAGTTCGAAGGGGGCCTCGGGTGAAAAACTGTTTTTT | CASSSKGASGEKLFF
NA | NA | TRBJ1-1 | TRBV19 | TGTGCCAGTAGTATAACCGAGAACACTGAAGCTTTCTTT | CASSITENTEAFF
TRBD1 | NA | TRBJ2-3 | TRBV28 | TGTGCCAGCAGTCCCAGGGGGCGAGTAAGCACAGATACGCAGTATTTT | CASSPRGRVSTDTQYF
NA | NA | TRBJ2-7 | TRBV10-1 | TGCGCCAGCAGTGATGGGTACGAGCAGTACTTC | CASSDGYEQYF
TRBD1 | NA | TRBJ2-7 | TRBV4-1 | TGCGCCAGCAGCCATGGACAGGGCCCATACGAGCAGTACTTC | CASSHGQGPYEQYF
NA | NA | TRBJ2-7 | TRBV7-9 | TGTGCCAGCAGCTTAATACAGGCAGTCCCTTCTTACGAGCAGTACTTC | CASSLIQAVPSYEQYF
TRBD2 | NA | TRBJ2-7 | TRBV27 | TGTGCCAGCAGTCCTCCGGGGACTAGCGGGAGTTACGAGCAGTACTTC | CASSPPGTSGSYEQYF
NA | NA | TRBJ2-7 | TRBV7-9 | TGTGCCAGCAGCCCCCGTGGTTACGAGCAGTACTTC | CASSPRGYEQYF
NA | NA | TRBJ2-1 | TRBV7-9 | TGTGCCAGCAGCTCCGTCAGGTACAATGAGCAGTTCTTC | CASSSVRYNEQFF
NA | NA | TRBJ1-4 | TRBV7-9 | TGTGCCAGCAGCTTCACGGGTTCAACTAATGAAAAACTGTTTTTT | CASSFTGSTNEKLFF
NA | NA | TRBJ2-7 | TRBV27 | TGTGCCAGCAGTTTATCTCGCACCTACGAGCAGTACTTC | CASSLSRTYEQYF
NA | NA | TRBJ2-1 | TRBV27 | TGTGCCAGCATAGGACTTTACTCCTACAATGAGCAGTTCTTC | CASIGLYSYNEQFF
NA | NA | TRBJ2-4 | TRBV7-9 | TGTGCCAGCAGCGCTCCGGGACTCAATAGTAATCAGTACTTC | CASSAPGLNSNQYF
TRBD1 | NA | TRBJ2-7 | TRBV5-4 | TGTGCCAGCAGCTTAGTTGGGACAGGGGGCAACGAGCAGTACTTC | CASSLVGTGGNEQYF
NA | NA | TRBJ2-3 | TRBV4-1 | TGCGCCAGCAGCCCGGGCTCTGGCACAGATACGCAGTATTTT | CASSPGSGTDTQYF
NA | NA | TRBJ1-4 | TRBV7-9 | TGTGCCAGCAAAGACCCCAGGGGAGGAGAAGAAAAACTGTTTTTT | CASKDPRGGEEKLFF
NA | NA | TRBJ2-2 | TRBV10-2 | TGCGCCAGCAGTGAAGAGGACACTCGATACGAGAACACCGGGGAGCTGTTTTTT | CASSEEDTRYENTGELFF
TRBD2 | many | TRBJ2-1 | TRBV6-4 | TGTGCCAGCAGTGATGGACTAGCGGGAGTGAGTGAGCAGTTCTTC | CASSDGLAGVSEQFF
TRBD2 | NA | TRBJ2-1 | TRBV13 | TGTGCCAGCAGCCTCCGGACTAGCGGGAGCTACAATGAGCAGTTCTTC | CASSLRTSGSYNEQFF
TRBD2 | NA | TRBJ2-1 | TRBV5-5 | TGTGCCAGCAGCACCCTCTCTAGCGGGCTTTACAATGAGCAGTTCTTC | CASSTLSSGLYNEQFF
NA | once | TRBJ2-7 | TRBV7-9 | TGTGCCAGCAGCTGGGCTAGCTCCCCCTACGAGCAGTACTTC | CASSWASSPYEQYF
NA | NA | TRBJ2-5 | TRBV10-2 | TGCGCCAGCAGTGAGTCGGGGAGCCTCCAAGAGACCCAGTACTTC | CASSESGSLQETQYF